This T cell receptor beta chain appears in the sequencing data of a study of siplizumab effects on memory and regulatory T cells. On this clone itself: Its antigen is unidentified.

TCR templates, roughly 10^5 per sample, were assayed. Data came from immunoSEQ multiplex PCR; TCRdb stores just in-frame clones and leaves some out. The sample carries 94,000 or so clones, roughly 96% recorded once. The CDR3 sequence is 15 residues long. CDR1 MDHEN and CDR2 SYDVKM come from the germline V gene. Trimming left V 3 bases short and J 4 bases short, with 13 bases between. Notes on the study in general: Mean Treg-derived proportions of mappable alloreactive CD4+ clones were 55% to 75% for siplizumab and less than 35% for controls. Naive T cell populations appeared to exhibit greater diversity than memory cells and appeared to be major alloresponse contributors.

The source is a human donor in good health. The chain recombines TRBV28 with TRBJ1-5, with D tentatively TRBD1 (5 bases). Specimen: naive CD4+ T cells sorted from blood. CDR3 residues: CASSFIGGDNQPQHF. For the CDR3, the DNA is TGTGCCAGCAGTTTTATTGGAGGGGATAATCAGCCCCAGCATTTT.